A single sample gave rise to the 21 T cell receptor beta chains below, sequenced in a study of TIL therapy for anti-PD-1-resistant metastatic lung cancer. This was the immunoSEQ v3 assay. Using immunoSEQ multiplex PCR, the repertoire was profiled, and TCRdb retains in-frame clones only, with some absent. The sample comprises approximately 27,000 clones, over 55% of which are singletons, and 7% to 9.5% rests with the top ten. Time point meaning: pre-treatment sample, taken before nivolumab and TIL therapy. Most excised metastases sampled were pleural nodules or supraclavicular lymph nodes. Material: tumor tissue, obtained at baseline. The receptors were sampled from a person between 30 and 79 years old with non-small cell lung cancer.

J is TRBJ1-6 and V is TRBV6-5, with 10 bases fitting TRBD1. Trimming removed 5 bases from V and 9 bases from J; junction bases left unmatched: 7. The CDR3 is 15 amino acids. Germline CDR1 is MNHEY and CDR2 is SVGAGI. The CDR3 protein is CASSRPGQGTSPLHF. DNA of the CDR3: TGTGCCAGCAGTAGACCGGGACAGGGGACTTCACCCCTCCACTTT.

The CDR3 region has the DNA TGCGCCAGCAGCCCCGACAGGGTCTCTGGAAACACCATATATTTT. The encoded protein is CASSPDRVSGNTIYF. The chain combines TRBV5-1 with TRBJ1-3; 7 positions match TRBD1. The CDR3 extends over 15 amino acids. Germline V lookup: CDR1 SGHRS, CDR2 YFSETQ. J was trimmed by 0 bases and V by 4 bases; bases with no gene match: 4.

The chain couples TRBV7-9 to TRBJ2-7; a possible D gene is TRBD1 (6 bases). This CDR3 spans 16 amino acids. Trimming took off 0 bases at V and 2 bases at J, with 14 bases between the two ends. CDR1 SEHNR and CDR2 FQNEAQ come from the germline V gene (reference sequence). The CDR3 DNA reads as TGTGCCAGCAGCTTAGCGAGGCAGGGGTCTACCTACGAGCAGTACTTC. Amino acids: CASSLARQGSTYEQYF.

This clone has more than one count but fewer than ten. The chain has TRBV5-6 and TRBJ1-1; no definite D call. The CDR3 is 13 residues long. Trimming removed 0 bases from V and 0 bases from J, with 3 bases in between. Per the germline V gene, CDR1 is SGHDT and CDR2 is YYEEEE. The CDR3 spells CASSLDLNTEAFF. As DNA, the CDR3 is TGTGCCAGCAGCTTGGACTTGAACACTGAAGCTTTCTTT.

V usage is TRBV7-2 and J usage is TRBJ2-4, with TRBD2 identical over 9 bases. J lost 8 bases, V lost 4 bases, and 6 bases had no gene match. Germline V gene data show CDR1 as SGHTA and CDR2 as FQGNSA. This CDR3 has 14 residues. The CDR3 spells CASSSSGVLDIQYF. The CDR3 region has the DNA TGTGCCAGCAGCTCTAGCGGGGTTTTGGACATTCAGTACTTC.

This clone is medium-sized. The genes are TRBV9 and TRBJ1-2, with TRBD1 matching 9 bases. The germline V gene has CDR1 SGDLS and CDR2 YYNGEE. Trimming took 2 bases from V and 2 from J; bases not matched to a gene: 4. This CDR3 has 15 amino acids. As DNA, the CDR3 is TGTGCCAGCAGCGTCACAGGGGGCGAAAACTATGGCTACACCTTC. Its translation is CASSVTGGENYGYTF.

Only a few counts were recorded for this clone. The rearrangement links TRBV5-4 to TRBJ1-2; TRBD1 matches at 10 bases. CDR1 and CDR2 from the germline V gene are SGHNT and YYREEE (reference sequence). The CDR3 is 13 residues long. J gave up 8 bases and V 10 bases, and 11 bases lay outside the gene matches. The CDR3 loop is CAARTGGMRGYTF. The CDR3 DNA reads as TGTGCCGCAAGGACAGGGGGGATGCGGGGCTACACCTTC.

V and J are TRBV7-6 and TRBJ2-1, with TRBD2 matching 10 bases. The CDR3 spans 17 residues. V lost 2 bases and J lost 6; bases outside the gene matches: 10. Germline CDR1 is SGHVS and CDR2 is FNYEAQ. The CDR3 protein is CASSLTLGLAELNEQFF. As DNA, the CDR3 is TGTGCCAGCAGCTTAACTCTAGGACTAGCGGAGCTCAATGAGCAGTTCTTC.

The rearrangement links TRBV7-8 to TRBJ1-5; possible D gene TRBD1, 6 bases. The V end lost 4 bases, the J end lost 7 bases, and 20 bases lay between the germline ends. CDR1 SGHVS and CDR2 FQNEAQ come from the germline V gene. The CDR3 runs 16 residues. The CDR3 nucleotides read TGTGCCAGCAGCTCTAGCGGTACAGGGATGCTCCAGCCCCAGCATTTT. Translated: CASSSSGTGMLQPQHF.

The V gene is TRBV11-2, the J gene TRBJ2-5, with 14 bases that match TRBD2. CDR1 is SGHAT, CDR2 FQNNGV, per germline. J lost 9 bases, V lost 5 bases, and 11 bases had no gene match. This CDR3 spans 16 amino acids. The CDR3 nucleotides read TGTGCCAGCAGCCCAACCCGACTAGCGGGGGGGCGGGCCCAGTACTTC. Translated, it gives CASSPTRLAGGRAQYF.

The rearrangement links TRBV9 to TRBJ2-5; 10 bases fit TRBD1. The CDR3 sequence is 15 residues long. Germline-derived CDR1 and CDR2 are SGDLS and YYNGEE. After removal of 4 bases from V and 3 bases from J, the junction contained 6 bases not matched to a gene. CDR3 DNA sequence: TGTGCCAGCAGCTCCTCGGGACAGGGGAAAGAGACCCAGTACTTC. Translation gives CASSSSGQGKETQYF.

This clone was detected only a few times. The V call is TRBV4-1, the J call TRBJ1-6; 8 bases are shared with TRBD1. Germline-derived CDR1 and CDR2 are MGHRA and YSYEKL. Trimming at V came to 3 bases and at J to 9 bases, leaving 7 bases not matched to a gene. The CDR3 length is 15 residues. In DNA, the CDR3 is TGCGCCAGCAGCCACGGACAGGGACCGAGTTCACCCCTCCACTTT. Translated, it gives CASSHGQGPSSPLHF.

V gene TRBV6-5 combines with J gene TRBJ2-3; D remains unclear. The CDR3 runs to 11 residues. CDR1 is MNHEY, CDR2 SVGAGI, per germline. The V and J ends lost 6 bases and 3 bases respectively, with 4 bases between them. CDR3 DNA sequence: TGTGCCAGCAGGCGGACAGATACGCAGTATTTT. This sequence encodes CASRRTDTQYF.

V gene TRBV7-2 combines with J gene TRBJ2-3, with 7 bases lining up with TRBD2. The V gene's germline CDR1 is SGHTA and CDR2 FQGNSA. The CDR3 contains 17 residues. Losses at the gene ends were 5 bases for V and 1 base for J; bases not matched to a gene: 12. The CDR3 is CASSLEARGMGTDTQYF. The CDR3 nucleotides are TGTGCCAGCAGCCTCGAGGCGCGGGGGATGGGCACAGATACGCAGTATTTT.

The chain carries TRBV7-2 and TRBJ2-7, with D unresolved. This CDR3 has 13 amino acids. The V end was cut by 1 base, the J end by 3 bases, with 7 bases between. Germline CDR1 SGHTA, CDR2 FQGNSA. The CDR3 is CASSLELYYEQYF. Written as DNA, the CDR3 is TGTGCCAGCAGCTTAGAACTATACTACGAGCAGTACTTC.

The V call is TRBV6-6, the J call TRBJ1-1; the D gene is possibly TRBD1 (5 bases). The V gene lost 6 bases and the J gene lost 0 bases, with 11 bases spanning the gap. Germline loops: CDR1 MNHNY, CDR2 SVGAGI (reference sequence). This CDR3 spans 14 amino acids. This chain's CDR3 is CASRQQVLNTEAFF. In DNA, the CDR3 is TGTGCCAGCAGGCAACAGGTTTTGAACACTGAAGCTTTCTTT.

The J gene is TRBJ2-3, the V gene TRBV7-6; TRBD1 is a possible D gene (6 bases). Germline CDR1 reads SGHVS; CDR2 reads FNYEAQ. The CDR3 extends over 16 amino acids. With 2 bases removed from V and 4 bases from J, the gap between germline ends came to 16 bases. This CDR3 reads CASSLYPAGAPDTQYF. CDR3 coding DNA: TGTGCCAGCAGCTTATATCCGGCAGGGGCCCCAGATACGCAGTATTTT.

This clone appeared once. This sequence joins TRBV4-1 and TRBJ2-3, with 9 bases matching TRBD2. From germline, CDR1 is MGHRA and CDR2 YSYEKL. The CDR3 has 20 amino acids. V lost 0 bases and J lost 2; bases outside the gene matches: 15. CDR3 residues: CASSQEWRGGPGSYTDTQYF. CDR3 nucleotide sequence: TGCGCCAGCAGCCAAGAGTGGCGGGGGGGCCCAGGTTCCTACACAGATACGCAGTATTTT.

The chain links TRBV4-1 to TRBJ2-5; 12 nucleotides line up with TRBD2. Per the germline V gene, CDR1 is MGHRA and CDR2 is YSYEKL. Trimming took 1 base from V and 4 from J; bases not matched to a gene: 4. The CDR3 has 16 amino acids. CDR3 bases: TGCGCCAGCAGCCAAGCGACTAGCGGGGGAGGAGAGACCCAGTACTTC. Translated, it gives CASSQATSGGGETQYF.

V is TRBV18 and J is TRBJ1-1; D perhaps matches TRBD1 (6 bases). Between the trimmed V and J ends, which lost 1 base and 3 bases, there was a span of 24 bases. Germline V lookup: CDR1 KGHSH, CDR2 LQKENI. The CDR3 loop spans 19 amino acids. The CDR3 sequence is CASSPLFIQEFSGDTEAFF. Written as DNA, the CDR3 is TGTGCCAGCTCACCACTGTTCATACAGGAATTCTCAGGGGACACTGAAGCTTTCTTT. The full variable domain, completed using reference TRBV18 and TRBJ1-1, is NAGVMQNPRHLVRRRGQEARLRCSPMKGHSHVYWYRQLPEEGLKFMVYLQKENIIDESGMPKERFSAEFPKEGPSILRIQQVVRGDSAAYFCASSPLFIQEFSGDTEAFFGQGTRLTVV.

This clone was recorded only once. The gene calls are TRBV6-5 and TRBJ2-3; the D gene is possibly TRBD2 (6 bases). The V end was cut by 6 bases, the J end by 2 bases, with 15 bases between. Looked up from germline, CDR1 is MNHEY and CDR2 is SVGAGI. The CDR3 consists of 15 residues. The CDR3 reads CASSRPGDHTDTQYF. CDR3 nucleotide sequence: TGTGCCAGCAGCCGCCCGGGGGACCACACAGATACGCAGTATTTT.